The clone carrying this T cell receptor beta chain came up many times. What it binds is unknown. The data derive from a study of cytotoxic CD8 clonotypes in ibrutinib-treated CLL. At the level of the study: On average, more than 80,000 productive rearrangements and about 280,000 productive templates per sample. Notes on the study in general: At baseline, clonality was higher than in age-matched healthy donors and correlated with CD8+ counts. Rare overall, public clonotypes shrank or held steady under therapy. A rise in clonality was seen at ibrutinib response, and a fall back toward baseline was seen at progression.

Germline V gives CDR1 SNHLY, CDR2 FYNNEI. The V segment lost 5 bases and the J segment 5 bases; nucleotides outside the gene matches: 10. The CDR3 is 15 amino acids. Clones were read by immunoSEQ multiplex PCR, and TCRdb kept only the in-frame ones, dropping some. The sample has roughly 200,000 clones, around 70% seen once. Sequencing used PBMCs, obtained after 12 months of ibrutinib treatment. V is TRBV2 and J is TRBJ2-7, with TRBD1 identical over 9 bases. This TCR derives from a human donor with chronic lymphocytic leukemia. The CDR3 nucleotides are TGTGCCAGCAGTTACGGGACAGGGTATCTGAACGAGCAGTACTTC. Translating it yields CASSYGTGYLNEQYF.